This record covers a single TCR beta chain. No cognate antigen has been identified for it. Base qualities are not at hand, and no much larger clone is one base apart. V is shortened by 4 bases, J by 4 bases, and the region joining them spans 10 bases. Sequences SGDLS (CDR1) and YYNGEE (CDR2) are obtained from the germline V gene. Measured from the cysteine to the phenylalanine, the CDR3 is 13 residues long. Only the CDR3 region is kept as DNA, spanning 39 bases read in frame from base 1. What this sample's time point label stands for: baseline before first vaccination. Vaccinee samples were obtained from the UK trials COV001 and COV002, which included a single-blind randomized controlled phase 2/3 trial of AZD1222 (ChAdOx1 nCoV-19) in healthy adults. For TCRbeta chain sequencing, PBMC samples from trial participants were taken at day 0 and at day 28 after the second dose. The CDR3 regions of human TCRbeta chains were subjected to immunosequencing. On the study's bioinformatics: TCRs in the repertoires were compared against a reference library of SARS-CoV-2-specific TCRs that had been generated with the MIRA antigen-specificity platform. Breadth was defined as the fraction of unique TCRs that were SARS-CoV-2-associated, and depth was defined as the fraction of total T cells that were SARS-CoV-2-associated. Each spike-specific TCR was assigned to its reactive spike region and to a CD4 or CD8 class using the MIRA data. Log10-transformed breadth and depth values were compared by one-way ANOVA with Sidak's multiple comparisons tests. What TCRdb holds here is the immuneACCESS table cut down to in-frame rearrangements. Part of the clones is not present; checked against another copy, under half of the missing clones reflect an unresolved V gene, and the others are unexplained. Clonal size and the V and J genes are those of that table, whereas D and trimming came from the DNA. The sample has about 120,000 clones on record, roughly nine tenths of them singletons. 6.5% to 8.5% of the sample lies in the top ten.

These data belong to a study of T cell responses to AZD1222 COVID-19 vaccine (dated by TCRdb to the early 2020s). The study in broad terms: AZD1222 recipients given second doses at about 4 weeks or at about 12 weeks were pooled, since spike-specific TCR depth and breadth were not found to differ between the two schedules. Enrollment into the trials was organized by age into subgroups of 18-55, 56-69 and 70-plus years, and those subgroups contained roughly 140, 27 and 60 TCR-sequenced participants, respectively. TCR sequencing was performed for 233 trial participants, of whom roughly 200 were given two doses of AZD1222 and 26 were given two doses of MenACWY control vaccine. Here is what the overall study found, with its caveats: Because no day 14 peak-response samples were available, repertoires were characterized only after the peak T cell response. The whole spike protein was spanned by vaccine-associated CD4 TCRs, and dominant responses were seen in regions 160-218 and 743-854. After two AZD1222 doses, spike-specific TCR breadth and depth were significantly higher than at day 0 and than in MenACWY recipients. Reportedly, almost half of the unique spike-specific TCRs recognized epitopes lying outside the regions that are mutated in the B.1.351 and B.1.1.7 variants. Conclusions about previously exposed vaccinees are limited, since just six or seven AZD1222 recipients were seropositive for SARS-CoV-2 at baseline. Participants were mostly white British and included more females than males, and it was suggested by the authors that clonal diversity may have been underestimated. The 56-69-year group was small, and its depth increase did not reach significance, likely because of low power.

Recombination linked TRBV9 to TRBJ2-3, with no reliable assignment of the D segment. The receptor was derived from an adult in good health. Sequenced material: peripheral blood, taken on day 0 of AZD1222 vaccination. The sequenced DNA is TGTGCCAGCAGCCCCCCAGGTCCAGATACGCAGTATTTT. This gives the protein CASSPPGPDTQYF.